The clone carrying this T cell receptor (beta chain) showed up many times. The sample comes from a study of blood T cell repertoires in COVID-19. On the study more broadly: The United States, Italy and Spain provided the acute and convalescent COVID-19 samples.

Adults between roughly 18 and 89 years of age took part from 20 to 25 US areas. Cohorts were determined from participant-reported clinical history. The V segment lost 3 bases and the J segment 1 base; nucleotides outside the gene matches: 2. Germline V gene lookup returns CDR1 SNHLY and CDR2 FYNNEI. The CDR3 sequence is 14 residues long. The data were produced by immunoSEQ multiplex PCR, yet TCRdb's version contains in-frame clones alone and is incomplete. The table has approximately 490,000 clones, about 85% seen once. What was sequenced was PBMCs or T cells enriched from blood (not recorded which). The sequence came from a woman younger than 30 who had recovered from COVID-19. This sequence joins TRBV2 and TRBJ1-1, with 7 bases fitting TRBD1. The CDR3 loop is CASSDEGANTEAFF. The CDR3 region has the DNA TGTGCCAGCAGTGACGAGGGGGCGAACACTGAAGCTTTCTTT.